The clone carrying this T cell receptor (beta chain) was counted a single time. Its antigen remains unknown. The sample is drawn from a study of cytomegalovirus exposure and HLA in healthy donors. V shed 6 bases and J shed 2 bases, with 7 bases lying between them. Germline V gene data show CDR1 as MDHEN and CDR2 as SYDVKM. The CDR3 is 12 residues long. Study-wide results and limits: Later analysis placed DRB1 highest and HLA-C lowest in TCR association rates, which differed by HLA locus. TCR sequences were mostly rare, though some public TCRs occurred in many donors.

Those who donated were healthy bone marrow donors. Donors were ostensibly healthy at sampling, although undocumented immune exposures were probable. PCR used 60 Vbeta primers and 13 Jbeta primers. Libraries were prepared by immunoSEQ multiplex PCR; TCRdb keeps only in-frame clonotypes and omits some of them. The sample has approximately 140,000 clones, roughly 86% seen once; the top ten hold around 3%. What was sequenced was PBMCs. The V gene is TRBV28, the J gene TRBJ2-5, with unresolved D. The TCR originated in a man between 18 and 29 years old in good health and CMV-seropositive. DNA for the CDR3: TGTGCCAGCAGGCGAGCGCAAGAGACCCAGTACTTC. Translating it yields CASRRAQETQYF. Together with reference TRBV28 and TRBJ2-5, the CDR3 gives the full variable domain: DVKVTQSSRYLVKRTGEKVFLECVQDMDHENMFWYRQDPGLGLRLIYFSYDVKMKEKGDIPEGYSVSREKKERFSLILESASTNQTSMYLCASRRAQETQYFGPGTRLLVL.